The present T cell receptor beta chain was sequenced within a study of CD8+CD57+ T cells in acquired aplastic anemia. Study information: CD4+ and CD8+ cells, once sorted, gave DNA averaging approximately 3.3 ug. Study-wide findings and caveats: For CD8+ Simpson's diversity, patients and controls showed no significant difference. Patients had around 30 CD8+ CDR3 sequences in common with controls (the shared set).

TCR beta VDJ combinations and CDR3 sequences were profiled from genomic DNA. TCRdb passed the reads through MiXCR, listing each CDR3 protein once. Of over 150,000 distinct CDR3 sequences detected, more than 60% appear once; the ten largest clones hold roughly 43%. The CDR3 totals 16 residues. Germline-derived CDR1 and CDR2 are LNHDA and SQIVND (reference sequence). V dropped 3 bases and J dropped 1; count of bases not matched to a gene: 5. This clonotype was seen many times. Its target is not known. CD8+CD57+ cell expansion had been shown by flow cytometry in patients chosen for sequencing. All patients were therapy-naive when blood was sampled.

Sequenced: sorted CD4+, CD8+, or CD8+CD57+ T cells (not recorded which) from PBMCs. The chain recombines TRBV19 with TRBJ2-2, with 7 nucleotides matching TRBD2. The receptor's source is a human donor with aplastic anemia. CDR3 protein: CASSIYGEGNTGELFF. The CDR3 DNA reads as TGTGCCAGTAGTATTTACGGGGAGGGGAACACCGGGGAGCTGTTTTTT.